One T cell receptor (beta chain) is described in this entry. Its antigen is unknown. No per-base quality is available; no much larger clone lies one base away. This entry belongs to a study of early T cells in non-severe SARS-CoV-2 infection (dated by TCRdb to about 2021). At the level of the whole study: Because TCR sequencing relied on bulk RNA taken from unsorted whole blood, pairing of alpha and beta chains was not possible.

A case-control design nested within a healthcare worker cohort in London, UK, was used, with weekly nasopharyngeal swab PCR tests and blood sampling performed. Healthcare workers were enrolled in the week of the UK lockdown, from 23 to 31 March 2020, and were followed every week for up to 16 weeks. Libraries were made using 5' RACE. The instrument was a NextSeq 500. In the TCR library protocol, unique molecular identifiers were attached to individual cDNA molecules to correct for PCR bias and sequencing error. Both TCR alpha and beta chains were sequenced, and tight co-correlation was observed between alpha and beta sequence abundances in each sample. Regarding the original processing steps: Decombinator V4 was used to annotate TCR sequences for V gene, J gene and CDR3. TCRs were defined as expanded if a significant change between any two time points was detected under a Poisson model with p below 0.0001. Abundances of TCRs were expressed as counts per million after normalisation to the total number of TCRs sequenced in each sample. TRAV1-2 paired with TRAJ12, TRAJ20 or TRAJ33 defined MAIT TCRs, while TRAV10 paired with TRAJ18 defined iNKT TCRs. VDJdb, accessed on 1 November 2021, was searched for TCRs annotated for CMV, EBV and SARS-CoV-2, and TCRs annotated for more than one antigen were excluded. TCRdb trimmed the raw reads at Q25, called clones with MiXCR and kept productive beta chains. Each CDR3 protein gets just one entry, which takes the most common genes and DNA from the rows behind it. TCRdb's processing, not the authors' own work, is the source of the V and J calls. The sample yields tens of thousands of distinct CDR3 sequences; approximately 7.1% were counted once. Jointly, the top ten make up roughly 5% of the sample.

Overall study results and their limits: Matching against VDJdb was skewed toward anti-spike CD8 responses, likely underestimated virus-specific expansions, and missed private and CD4 specificities.

For CDR1 and CDR2, the germline V gene lists KGHSH and LQKENI. Compared with germline, V lacks 1 base and J lacks 8 bases; bases without a gene match: 4. The CDR3 goes from the cysteine to the phenylalanine over 13 residues. Just CDR3 DNA is preserved here, 39 bases in frame from base 1. The sequenced sample consisted of whole blood. This clonotype was obtained from an adult who was a healthcare worker with PCR-confirmed SARS-CoV-2 infection or an uninfected control (not recorded which). The sequence links TRBV18 to TRBJ1-2; 7 middle bases align to TRBD1. CDR3 sequence: CASSPQGARGYTF. The DNA reads as follows: TGTGCCAGCTCACCACAGGGGGCGAGGGGCTACACCTTC.